These T cell receptor beta chains were read from a single sample in a study of technical replicates of blood from a handful of donors. The protocol was immunoSEQ multiplex PCR, while the TCRdb copy is restricted to in-frame clones and leaves out a portion. The sample yields around 63,000 clones, 92% seen once. Specimen: PBMCs. Every receptor here comes from a human donor in good health. Some clones in this sample may be carry-over from other donors' samples. Both conserved end residues are part of each CDR3.

>TRBV5-1|TRBJ1-4
CASTRNGDNEKLFF
>TRBV27|TRBJ1-2
CASSFRGREGGYTF
>TRBV6-1|TRBJ2-5
CASSDPWETGQYF
>TRBV15|TRBJ2-1
CATSRDARPPEFF
>TRBV6-6|TRBJ2-2
CASSYSGLYTGELFF
>TRBV7-2|TRBJ2-7
CASSTRVGYEQYF
>TRBV4-1|TRBJ1-1
CASSRTQGEAPLNTEAFF
>TRBV5-1|TRBJ2-3
CASATGLGPDTQYF
>TRBV19|TRBJ2-1
CASMVVAGNSYNEQFF
>TRBV19|TRBJ2-1
CASSMVTSGNARNEQFF
>TRBV7-2|TRBJ2-7
CASSLGHHPYEQYF
>TRBV7-8|TRBJ2-3
CARSGGITDTQYF
>TRBV7-6|TRBJ2-7
CASSYGQSYEQYF
>TRBV29-1|TRBJ2-3
CSVPQGADTQYF
>TRBV18|TRBJ2-4
CASSPQTGGAWNIQYF
>TRBV5-1|TRBJ1-2
CASSLEDYYGYTF
>TRBV5-1|TRBJ2-3
CASSQDGGLGTDTQYF
>TRBV9|TRBJ2-2
CASSASNSGGVTGELFF